Here is one TCR beta chain with its context. Looked up from germline, CDR1 is GTSNPN and CDR2 is SVGIG (reference sequence). Trimming cost V 2 bases and J 0 bases; bases outside gene matches: 6. The CDR3 length is 15 residues. How the authors handled the data: From reference gene primer amplification, estimates of nucleated cell counts were derived. The protocol was immunoSEQ multiplex PCR, while the TCRdb copy is restricted to in-frame clones and leaves out a portion. V and J calls and clone size are given by that table; D and trimming were obtained from the DNA. The sample records some 110,000 clones, 70% to 85% being singletons. This entry comes from a study of blood T cell repertoires in COVID-19. The overall study: COVID-19 samples from acute and convalescent phases originated in the United States, Italy and Spain. Sources were T cells, B-cell-depleted T cells, or PBMCs; the material itself was cDNA or gDNA.

The chain uses TRBV30 and TRBJ2-7, with 8 bases that match TRBD2. The TCR sequence derives from an older woman with acute or convalescent COVID-19. The sequenced sample was peripheral blood. CDR3 in amino acids: CAWSYRLAGSYEQYF. CDR3 coding DNA: TGTGCCTGGAGTTATCGGCTAGCGGGCTCCTACGAGCAGTACTTC.